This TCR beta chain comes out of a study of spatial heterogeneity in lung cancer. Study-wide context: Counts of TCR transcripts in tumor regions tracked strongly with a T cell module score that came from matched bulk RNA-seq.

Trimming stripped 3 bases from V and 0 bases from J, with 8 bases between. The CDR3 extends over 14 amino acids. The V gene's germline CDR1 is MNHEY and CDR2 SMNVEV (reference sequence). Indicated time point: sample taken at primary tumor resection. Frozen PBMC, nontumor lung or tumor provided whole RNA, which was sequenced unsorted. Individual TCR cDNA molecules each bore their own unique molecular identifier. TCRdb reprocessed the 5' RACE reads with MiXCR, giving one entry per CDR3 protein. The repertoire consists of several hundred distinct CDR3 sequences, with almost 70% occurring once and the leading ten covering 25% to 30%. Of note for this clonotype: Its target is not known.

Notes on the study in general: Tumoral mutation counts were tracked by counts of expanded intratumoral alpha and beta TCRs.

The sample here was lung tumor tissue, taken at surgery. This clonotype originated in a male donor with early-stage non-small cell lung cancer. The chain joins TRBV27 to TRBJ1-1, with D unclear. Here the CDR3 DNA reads TGTGCCAGCAGTTTTAAGGGTATGAACACTGAAGCTTTCTTT. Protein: CASSFKGMNTEAFF.